The rows below give T cell receptor beta chains drawn from one sample of a study of cytomegalovirus exposure and HLA in healthy donors. Clones were read by immunoSEQ multiplex PCR, and TCRdb kept only the in-frame ones, dropping some. This listing includes about 210,000 clones. Sequencing was carried out using PBMCs. These receptors were obtained from a woman aged 25 to 39 in good health and CMV-seropositive. The CDR3 runs from the conserved cysteine through the conserved F or W. A D gene is named only where the DNA matches it firmly.

J | V | D | length | DNA | CDR3
TRBJ2-7 | TRBV5-4 | TRBD2 | 15 | TGTGCCAGCAGCATCTCTGGACTAGCGACCTACGAGCAGTACTTC | CASSISGLATYEQYF
TRBJ2-7 | TRBV5-4 | NA | 12 | TGTGCCAGCAGCAGAGACACCTACGAGCAGTACTTC | CASSRDTYEQYF
TRBJ2-3 | TRBV7-9 | TRBD2 | 17 | TGTGCCAGCAGCATCCTAGCGGGGGGCCCCAGCACAGATACGCAGTATTTT | CASSILAGGPSTDTQYF
TRBJ1-3 | TRBV29-1 | NA | 12 | TGCAGCGTTCTAGTCTCTGGAAACACCATATATTTT | CSVLVSGNTIYF
TRBJ2-7 | TRBV27 | TRBD1 | 13 | TGTGCCAGCACTCAGACAGGGCGGGACGAGCAGTACTTC | CASTQTGRDEQYF
TRBJ2-3 | TRBV6-5 | NA | 14 | TGTGCCAGCAGTTACTGGAGGGAAACAGATACGCAGTATTTT | CASSYWRETDTQYF
TRBJ1-2 | TRBV6-5 | TRBD1 | 14 | TGTGCCAGCAGACAGGGGGCTGTTAACTATGGCTACACCTTC | CASRQGAVNYGYTF
TRBJ1-2 | TRBV12-5 | NA | 14 | TGTGCTAGTGGTGCTGAGCCGGGAGGCTATGGCTACACCTTC | CASGAEPGGYGYTF
TRBJ1-1 | TRBV6-5 | NA | 12 | TGTGCCAGCGTAAGCGGTGGACTGCCAGCTTTCTTT | CASVSGGLPAFF
TRBJ2-2 | TRBV18 | NA | 14 | TGTGCCAGCTCACCCGGACTTTTTACCGGGGAGCTGTTTTTT | CASSPGLFTGELFF
TRBJ1-1 | TRBV2 | TRBD1 | 14 | TGTGCCAGCAGTCGAAAGACAGGGAAAACTGAAGCTTTCTTT | CASSRKTGKTEAFF
TRBJ1-1 | TRBV11-3 | NA | 15 | TGTGCCAGCAGCTCCAAGGGCACAGGGAGCACTGAAGCTTTCTTT | CASSSKGTGSTEAFF
TRBJ2-1 | TRBV6-5 | NA | 13 | TGTGCCAGCAGTGGCGGAACAGGGTCCGGGCAGTTCTTC | CASSGGTGSGQFF
TRBJ2-1 | TRBV6-1 | NA | 15 | TGTGCCAGCAGTGATCCGAGGACAGTACACAATGAGCAGTTCTTC | CASSDPRTVHNEQFF
TRBJ1-5 | TRBV28 | NA | 15 | TGTGCCAGCAGTTTGGCGGCAGGGGATAATCAGCCCCAGCATTTT | CASSLAAGDNQPQHF
TRBJ2-7 | TRBV18 | TRBD2 | 15 | TGTGCCAGCTCACAGGGACTAGCGGGGGCCTACGAGCAGTACTTC | CASSQGLAGAYEQYF
TRBJ2-5 | TRBV18 | TRBD1 | 13 | TGTGCCAGCTCACCCTACAGGGGAGAGACCCAGTACTTC | CASSPYRGETQYF
TRBJ1-5 | TRBV6-1 | NA | 13 | TGTGCCAGCAGCCCAAAGGAGAATCAGCCCCAGCATTTT | CASSPKENQPQHF
TRBJ2-1 | TRBV10-1 | NA | 16 | TGCGCCAGCACCGAGGCCGGTGTGGAGGGCCACAATGAACAGTTCTTC | CASTEAGVEGHNEQFF
TRBJ1-4 | TRBV28 | TRBD1 | 14 | TGTGCCAGCAGTTTGACAGGGGTTAATGAAAAACTGTTTTTT | CASSLTGVNEKLFF
TRBJ1-4 | TRBV12-2 | NA | 20 | TGTGCAAGTCGCTTAGCGGGGGGACTATATCTTATTGCAACTAATGAAAAACTGTTTTTT | CASRLAGGLYLIATNEKLFF
TRBJ2-3 | TRBV2 | NA | 14 | TGTGCCAGCAGTTCTAGCGCCTACACAGATACGCAGTATTTT | CASSSSAYTDTQYF
TRBJ1-1 | TRBV5-8 | TRBD1 | 13 | TGTGCCAGCAGCCTCCGGGACAGACATGAAGCTTTCTTT | CASSLRDRHEAFF
TRBJ2-2 | TRBV10-1 | TRBD2 | 15 | TGCGCCAGCGGGGACCTAGCGGGGGTAATCGGGGAGCTGTTTTTT | CASGDLAGVIGELFF
TRBJ1-2 | TRBV28 | NA | 18 | NA | CASSSSGTGGLLSYGYTF
TRBJ1-4 | TRBV25-1 | NA | 14 | TGTGCCAGCGGAGCGACAGTATTTAATGAAAAACTGTTTTTT | CASGATVFNEKLFF
TRBJ2-1 | TRBV30 | NA | 11 | TGTGCCTGGTCCGTATACAATGAGCAGTTCTTC | CAWSVYNEQFF
TRBJ2-7 | TRBV6-6 | NA | 15 | TGTGCCAGCAGTACATGGCGGGCGGATTCCTACGAGCAGTACTTC | CASSTWRADSYEQYF
TRBJ2-1 | TRBV10-1 | TRBD1 | 15 | TGCGCCAGCAGTACTGGACAGGGGTCTTACAATGAGCAGTTCTTC | CASSTGQGSYNEQFF
TRBJ1-4 | TRBV6-5 | NA | 13 | TGTGCCAGCAGCTACGGGAGGGGTGAAAAACTGTTTTTT | CASSYGRGEKLFF
TRBJ2-1 | TRBV5-1 | TRBD2 | 16 | TGCGCCAGCACCCTTCTGGGCGGGGGCTCCTACAATGAGCAGTTCTTC | CASTLLGGGSYNEQFF
TRBJ2-7 | TRBV7-6 | TRBD1 | 14 | TGTGCCAGCAGCCGGACAGGGGACCCCTACGAGCAGTACTTC | CASSRTGDPYEQYF
TRBJ2-1 | TRBV19 | NA | 16 | TGTGCCAGTAGTATCCTCCGGGGAGGATCCTACAATGAGCAGTTCTTC | CASSILRGGSYNEQFF
TRBJ2-2 | TRBV7-8 | NA | 15 | TGTGCCAGCAGCTCCCTGAGAGGGCGGACCGGGGAGCTGTTTTTT | CASSSLRGRTGELFF
TRBJ1-2 | TRBV7-9 | TRBD1 | 15 | TGTGCCAGCATACCGGGGGGACACAGGGGGTATGGCTACACCTTC | CASIPGGHRGYGYTF
TRBJ1-5 | TRBV5-4 | TRBD1 | 15 | TGTGCCAGCAGCCCAGGGACAGGGGGTGGTCAGCCCCAGCATTTT | CASSPGTGGGQPQHF
TRBJ1-3 | TRBV6-5 | NA | 16 | TGTGCCAGCAGTTACTCTGGGGGCCACTCTGGAAACACCATATATTTT | CASSYSGGHSGNTIYF
TRBJ2-1 | TRBV5-4 | TRBD2 | 16 | TGTGCCAGCAGCTCACCCCGGGGGGGACTAAAGAACGAGCAGTTCTTC | CASSSPRGGLKNEQFF
TRBJ2-7 | TRBV29-1 | TRBD1 | 15 | TGCAGCGTTAACCGACCGACAGGGGGCGCATACGAGCAGTACTTC | CSVNRPTGGAYEQYF
TRBJ1-3 | TRBV6-5 | TRBD1 | 16 | TGTGCCAGCAGTTACGAGGGACAGGGGTCTGGAAACACCATATATTTT | CASSYEGQGSGNTIYF
TRBJ1-5 | TRBV29-1 | NA | 13 | TGCAGCTTTTCGGCAGGGTCGGCACAGCCCCAGCATTTT | CSFSAGSAQPQHF
TRBJ2-1 | TRBV6-4 | NA | 11 | TGTGCCAGCATCCTCTACAATGAGCAGTTCTTC | CASILYNEQFF
TRBJ2-5 | TRBV10-1 | TRBD2 | 14 | TGCGCCAGCAATTCCGGGGGGTCCCAAGAGACCCAGTACTTC | CASNSGGSQETQYF
TRBJ1-5 | TRBV28 | TRBD1 | 16 | TGTGCCAGCAGCCGTCACAGGGGCGCTAGCAATCAGCCCCAGCATTTT | CASSRHRGASNQPQHF
TRBJ1-5 | TRBV5-8 | NA | 15 | TGTGCCAGCAGCTTGGGGCAGGGCGGGGCTCAGCCCCAGCATTTT | CASSLGQGGAQPQHF
TRBJ2-5 | TRBV19 | TRBD2 | 14 | TGTGCCACCACGCAGCGGGGGATCAAAGAGACCCAGTACTTC | CATTQRGIKETQYF
TRBJ1-2 | TRBV2 | TRBD1 | 17 | TGTGCCAGCAGTGAAGCCCCGCCGGGACAGGGAAGAAGTGGCTACACCTTC | CASSEAPPGQGRSGYTF
TRBJ2-1 | TRBV19 | NA | 15 | TGTGCCAGAGACGAAACAGGGAGCTCCTACAATGAGCAGTTCTTC | CARDETGSSYNEQFF
TRBJ2-1 | TRBV7-2 | NA | 16 | TGTGCCAGCAGCTTAGATCGGCGGCCCTCCTACAATGAGCAGTTCTTC | CASSLDRRPSYNEQFF
TRBJ1-6 | TRBV18 | NA | 16 | TGTGCCAGCTCACCACCGCGGGAGACCATTAATTCACCCCTCCACTTT | CASSPPRETINSPLHF
TRBJ2-5 | TRBV7-2 | TRBD2 | 15 | TGTGCCAGCAGCCTAGCGGGGGGGTACCAAGAGACCCAGTACTTC | CASSLAGGYQETQYF
TRBJ2-3 | TRBV29-1 | TRBD2 | 13 | TGCAGCGCTAAAAGCGGGACCCCAGATACGCAGTATTTT | CSAKSGTPDTQYF
TRBJ1-4 | TRBV5-1 | NA | 14 | TGCGCCAGCAGCCAGGGCCGAGGTAATGAAAAACTGTTTTTT | CASSQGRGNEKLFF
TRBJ1-2 | TRBV4-3 | NA | 18 | TGCGCCAGCAGCCAAGAGATACCTAGGAGCAACCCCAACTATGGCTACACCTTC | CASSQEIPRSNPNYGYTF
TRBJ2-1 | TRBV5-1 | TRBD2 | 14 | TGCGCCAGCAGCTCCGGGACTAGCGAGATGGGGCAGTTCTTC | CASSSGTSEMGQFF
TRBJ1-5 | TRBV5-1 | TRBD1 | 15 | TGCGCCAGCAGCTTACAGGGGGCGCATGGACAGCCCCAGCATTTT | CASSLQGAHGQPQHF
TRBJ1-1 | TRBV5-1 | TRBD1 | 15 | TGCGCCAGCAGCGGTTTGGGACAGGTGAACACTGAAGCTTTCTTT | CASSGLGQVNTEAFF
TRBJ2-1 | TRBV5-6 | NA | 15 | TGTGCCAGCAGCTTGGTAGTGACACACTCCGGTGAGCAGTTCTTC | CASSLVVTHSGEQFF
TRBJ2-7 | TRBV28 | NA | 13 | TGTGCCAGCAGTTTATACCAGGGGGGCGAGCAGTACTTC | CASSLYQGGEQYF